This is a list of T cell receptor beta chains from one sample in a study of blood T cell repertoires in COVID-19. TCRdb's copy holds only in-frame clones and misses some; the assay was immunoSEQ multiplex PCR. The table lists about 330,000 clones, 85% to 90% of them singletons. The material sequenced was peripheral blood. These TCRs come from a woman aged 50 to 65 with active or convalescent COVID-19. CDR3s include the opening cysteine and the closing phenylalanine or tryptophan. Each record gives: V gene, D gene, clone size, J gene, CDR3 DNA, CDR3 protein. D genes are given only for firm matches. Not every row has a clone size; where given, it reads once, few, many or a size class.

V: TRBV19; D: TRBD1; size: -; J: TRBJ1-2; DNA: TGTGCCAGTACCCAATCCGACCCCGGGACAGGGGGGAATGGCTACACCTTC; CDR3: CASTQSDPGTGGNGYTF
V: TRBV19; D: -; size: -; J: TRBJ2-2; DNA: TGTGCCAGTAGTATCCGGACAGAGAACACCGGGGAGCTGTTTTTT; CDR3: CASSIRTENTGELFF
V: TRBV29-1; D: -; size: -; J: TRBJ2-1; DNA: TGCAGCGTTCTAGGCTCCTACAATGAGCAGTTCTTC; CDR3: CSVLGSYNEQFF
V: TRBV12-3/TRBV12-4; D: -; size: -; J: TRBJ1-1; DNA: TGTGCCAGCAGTCCTATAAGCACTGAAGCTTTCTTT; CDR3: CASSPISTEAFF
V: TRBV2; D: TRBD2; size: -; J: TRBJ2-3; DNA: TGTGCCAGCAGACGGGGGGGCGGGACAGATACGCAGTATTTT; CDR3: CASRRGGGTDTQYF
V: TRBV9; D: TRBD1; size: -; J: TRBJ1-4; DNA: TGTGCCAGCAGCGTTTTCGACAGGGACGATGAAAAACTGTTTTTT; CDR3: CASSVFDRDDEKLFF
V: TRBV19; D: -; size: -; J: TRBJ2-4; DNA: TGTGCCAGTAGTTTCAGGGGAGGGAACATTCAGTACTTC; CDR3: CASSFRGGNIQYF
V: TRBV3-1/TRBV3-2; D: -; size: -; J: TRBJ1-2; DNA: TGTGCCAGCAGCCAAGAGGGGCAGGTTCTTGGCTACACCTTC; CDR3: CASSQEGQVLGYTF
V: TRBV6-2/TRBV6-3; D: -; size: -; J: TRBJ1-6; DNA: TGTGCCAGCAGTTACGGTGGCAGGGGTAATTCACCCCTCCACTTT; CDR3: CASSYGGRGNSPLHF
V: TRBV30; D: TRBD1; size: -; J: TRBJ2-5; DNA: TGTGCCTGGGGACAGGGGGCTCGGGAGACCCAGTACTTC; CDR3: CAWGQGARETQYF
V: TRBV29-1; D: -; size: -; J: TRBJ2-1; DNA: TGCAGCGGTGGCATCGTAAACAATGAGCAGTTCTTC; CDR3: CSGGIVNNEQFF
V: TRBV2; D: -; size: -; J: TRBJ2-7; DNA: TGTGCCAGCAGTTCACACAGCCCTTACGAGCAGTACTTC; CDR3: CASSSHSPYEQYF
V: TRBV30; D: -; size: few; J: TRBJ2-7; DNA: TGTGCCTGGGGTTCGTCATCAGGGGCCTACGAGCAGTACTTC; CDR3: CAWGSSSGAYEQYF
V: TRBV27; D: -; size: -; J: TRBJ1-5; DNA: TGTGCCAGCAGTTGGGGCCCCCATAGCAATCAGCCCCAGCATTTT; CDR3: CASSWGPHSNQPQHF
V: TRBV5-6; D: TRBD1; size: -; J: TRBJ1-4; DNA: TGTGCCAGCAGCTTGTTGGGGACAGGGGAGAATGAAAAACTGTTTTTT; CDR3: CASSLLGTGENEKLFF
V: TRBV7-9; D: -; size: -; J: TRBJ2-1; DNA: TGTGCCAGCAGCCGCCGGGACATAAGGACGCAGTTCTTC; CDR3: CASSRRDIRTQFF
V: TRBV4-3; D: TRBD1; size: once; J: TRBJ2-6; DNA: TGCGCCAGCAGCCAGCGGGACAGGGGAACTGGGGCCAACGTCCTGACTTTC; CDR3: CASSQRDRGTGANVLTF
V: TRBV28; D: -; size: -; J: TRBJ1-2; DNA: TGTGCCAGCAGTTACTCAACGGGGTTTTCGTACTATGGCTACACCTTC; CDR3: CASSYSTGFSYYGYTF
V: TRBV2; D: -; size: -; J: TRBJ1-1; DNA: TGTGCCAGCAGCCCCCTCTTTAGCCAATCGGGAACTGAAGCTTTCTTT; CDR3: CASSPLFSQSGTEAFF
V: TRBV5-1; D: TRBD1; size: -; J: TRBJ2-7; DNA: TGCGCCAGCAGCTTGGGTAGGACAGGGGTTACCTACGAGCAGTACTTC; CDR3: CASSLGRTGVTYEQYF
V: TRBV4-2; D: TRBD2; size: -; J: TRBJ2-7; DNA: TGTGCCAGCAGCCCTACTAGCGGGGGACCGTTATACGAGCAGTACTTC; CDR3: CASSPTSGGPLYEQYF
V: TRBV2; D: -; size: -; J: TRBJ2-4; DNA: TGTGCCAGCAGTGAAGCGCTTCGTCAGGGTAAAAACATTCAGTACTTC; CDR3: CASSEALRQGKNIQYF
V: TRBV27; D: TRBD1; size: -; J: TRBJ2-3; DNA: TGTGCCAGCAGTTTATCGATGTGGGACAGGGGGCGTCGGGCAGATACGCAGTATTTT; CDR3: CASSLSMWDRGRRADTQYF
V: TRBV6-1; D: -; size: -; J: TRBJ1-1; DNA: TGTGCCAGCAGTGAGGATCGGGGAGGCACTGAAGCTTTCTTT; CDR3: CASSEDRGGTEAFF
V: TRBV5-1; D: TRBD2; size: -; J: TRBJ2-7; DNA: TGCGCCAGCAGCTCCGGACTAGCGGGAGCAAGCGAGCAGTACTTC; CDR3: CASSSGLAGASEQYF
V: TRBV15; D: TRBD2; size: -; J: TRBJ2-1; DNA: TGTGCCACCAGACTTACAACCGGGACTAGCGGGTACAATGAGCAGTTCTTC; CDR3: CATRLTTGTSGYNEQFF
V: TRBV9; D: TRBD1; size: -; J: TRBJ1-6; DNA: TGTGCCAGCAGACGAGGACAGGTTGTCAATTCACCCCTCCACTTT; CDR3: CASRRGQVVNSPLHF
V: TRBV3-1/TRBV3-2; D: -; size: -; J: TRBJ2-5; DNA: TGTGCCAGCAGCCCATCCGAGACCCAGTACTTC; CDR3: CASSPSETQYF
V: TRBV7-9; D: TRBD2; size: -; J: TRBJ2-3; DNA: TGTGCCAGCAGCTTTGGAATCCTAGCGGGACCGAGGCGCACAGATACGCAGTATTTT; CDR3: CASSFGILAGPRRTDTQYF